The 32 T cell receptor beta chains below all came from one sample that was sequenced in a study of long-term antiretroviral therapy in people with HIV. Runs used v3.0 of the immunoSEQ assay and were done at survey level. Assay: immunoSEQ multiplex PCR; the TCRdb copy retains only in-frame clones and omits some. Of tens of thousands of clones listed, around 83% are singletons. The sample in question was unsorted PBMCs, obtained 1 year after starting antiretroviral therapy. These receptors came from a man younger than 35 with HIV.

This chain links TRBV6-6 with TRBJ2-7, with 10 bases identical to TRBD2. The germline CDR1 and CDR2 sequences are MNHNY and SVGAGI (reference sequence). V lost 2 bases and J lost 6; bases outside the gene matches: 7. CDR3 length: 15 residues. CDR3 nucleotide sequence: TGTGCCAGCAGTTACCCTCTAGCGGGAGAGACCGAGCAGTACTTC. Amino acids: CASSYPLAGETEQYF.

J is TRBJ1-1 and V is TRBV7-9, with D possibly matching TRBD1 (5 bases). CDR3 length: 13 amino acids. V dropped 4 bases and J dropped 1 base, with 7 bases sitting between them. Germline values: CDR1 SEHNR, CDR2 FQNEAQ (reference sequence). The CDR3 bases are TGTGCCAGCAGCTCGACAGAGAACACTGAAGCTTTCTTT. Its protein is CASSSTENTEAFF.

This chain connects TRBV27 to TRBJ2-7; perhaps TRBD1 as D (5 bases). The CDR3 loop spans 13 amino acids. V was cut by 2 bases and J by 2 bases, with 7 bases left in between. Per the germline V gene, CDR1 is MNHEY and CDR2 is SMNVEV (reference sequence). CDR3 amino acids: CASSLRGPYEQYF. The CDR3 region has the DNA TGTGCCAGCAGTTTAAGGGGCCCCTACGAGCAGTACTTC.

The chain is built from TRBV4-1 and TRBJ2-5; 10 bases line up with TRBD2. CDR3 length: 14 amino acids. Germline CDR1 MGHRA, CDR2 YSYEKL. Trimming cost V 4 bases and J 5 bases; bases outside gene matches: 4. CDR3 loop: CASSRSSGGETQYF. CDR3 in DNA: TGCGCCAGCAGCCGGTCTAGCGGGGGCGAGACCCAGTACTTC.

The chain carries TRBV13 and TRBJ2-2; D not resolved. The CDR3 is 15 residues long. Germline V gene sequence: CDR1 PRHDT, CDR2 FYEKMQ (reference sequence). Trimming left V 5 bases short and J 4 bases short, with 14 bases between. CDR3 sequence: CASSPPPRITGELFF. The CDR3 DNA is TGTGCCAGCAGCCCCCCACCAAGAATCACCGGGGAGCTGTTTTTT.

V usage is TRBV6-5 and J usage is TRBJ2-1; tentatively, D is TRBD1 (6 bases). Germline-derived CDR1 and CDR2 are MNHEY and SVGAGI. The CDR3 contains 14 residues. Trimming took off 0 bases at V and 9 bases at J, with 12 bases between the two ends. CDR3 region: CASSYSIEGVEQFF. DNA for the CDR3: TGTGCCAGCAGTTACTCGATTGAGGGGGTTGAGCAGTTCTTC.

This clone showed up just a few times. The chain combines TRBV10-1 with TRBJ2-7, with a possible D match to TRBD1 (5 bases). V lost 8 bases and J 5 bases, leaving 19 bases between the germline ends. This CDR3 spans 14 amino acids. CDR1 WNHNN and CDR2 SYGVQD come from the germline V gene (reference sequence). The CDR3 reads CASRSSREEDEQYF. CDR3 nucleotides: TGCGCCAGCCGATCATCCAGGGAAGAGGACGAGCAGTACTTC.

The chain joins TRBV5-1 to TRBJ2-7; possibly TRBD1 for D (6 bases). This CDR3 is 12 amino acids long. The germline gives CDR1 SGHRS, CDR2 YFSETQ. The V gene lost 4 bases and the J gene lost 6 bases, with 11 bases spanning the gap. CDR3 sequence reads: CASSPTGSEQYF. The DNA for the CDR3 is TGCGCCAGCAGCCCAACAGGGTCCGAGCAGTACTTC.

The chain uses TRBV7-8 and TRBJ1-5; the match to TRBD1 covers 10 bases. This CDR3 is 17 amino acids long. V shed 4 bases and J 2 bases; nucleotides not matched to a gene: 8. Germline CDR1 is SGHVS and CDR2 is FQNEAQ. The CDR3 reads CASSSRGGTGGNQPQHF. CDR3 nucleotide sequence: TGTGCCAGCAGCTCCCGCGGGGGGACAGGGGGCAATCAGCCCCAGCATTTT.

CDR3: CASSSRTDTEAFF. CDR3 DNA: TGTGCCAGTAGTAGCCGAACGGACACTGAAGCTTTCTTT. This chain joins TRBV19 and TRBJ1-1; D ambiguous. This CDR3 is 13 amino acids long. The V and J ends lost 4 bases and 3 bases respectively, with 9 bases between them. Germline values: CDR1 LNHDA, CDR2 SQIVND (reference sequence).

The CDR3 nucleotides are TGTGCCAGCAGCTTCAACTACAAAGAGACCCAGTACTTC. This translates into CASSFNYKETQYF. V and J are TRBV5-6 and TRBJ2-5, with D hard to call. Germline V lookup: CDR1 SGHDT, CDR2 YYEEEE. This CDR3 comprises 13 residues. The V gene lost 2 bases and the J gene lost 3 bases, with 8 bases spanning the gap.

The V call is TRBV27, the J call TRBJ2-7; D is undetermined. This CDR3 is 13 amino acids long. The V end lost 3 bases, the J end lost 3 bases, and 9 bases lay between the germline ends. Germline CDR1 and CDR2: MNHEY and SMNVEV (reference sequence). CDR3 sequence: CASSFGPHYEQYF. In DNA form, the CDR3 reads TGTGCCAGCAGTTTTGGACCCCACTACGAGCAGTACTTC.

The chain employs TRBV5-4 and TRBJ2-1; 9 nucleotides match TRBD1. Germline loops: CDR1 SGHNT, CDR2 YYREEE (reference sequence). The CDR3 covers 15 residues. V was clipped by 4 bases and J by 5 bases; unmatched bases: 7. In DNA form, the CDR3 reads TGTGCCAGCAGCGCCCGGGACAGGGCACACAATGAGCAGTTCTTC. Amino acids: CASSARDRAHNEQFF. The whole variable domain, filled in from reference TRBV5-4 and TRBJ2-1, reads ETGVTQSPTHLIKTRGQQVTLRCSSQSGHNTVSWYQQALGQGPQFIFQYYREEENGRGNFPPRFSGLQFPNYSSELNVNALELDDSALYLCASSARDRAHNEQFFGPGTRLTVL.

The chain has TRBV27 and TRBJ1-3; a weak D match, TRBD1 (5 bases). Germline CDR1 is MNHEY and CDR2 is SMNVEV (reference sequence). Trimming cost V 8 bases and J 1 base, with 15 bases left between them. The CDR3 consists of 15 residues. Here the CDR3 reads CASRRGEGSGNTIYF. CDR3 in DNA: TGTGCCAGCCGACGGGGCGAGGGATCTGGAAACACCATATATTTT.

This clone has only one observation. This sequence joins TRBV5-6 and TRBJ2-7; D tentatively fits TRBD1 or TRBD2 (5 bases each). The CDR3 runs 18 residues. CDR1 is SGHDT and CDR2 is YYEEEE in the germline V gene. The V gene lost 0 bases and the J gene lost 7 bases, with 26 bases spanning the gap. DNA for the CDR3: TGTGCCAGCAGCTTGGTAGACGCCAGGGCAGGTCAATGGGGGGAGCAGTACTTC. It codes for CASSLVDARAGQWGEQYF.

The chain couples TRBV6-5 to TRBJ1-5; D remains ambiguous. The CDR3 is 14 residues long. The V end was cut by 8 bases, the J end by 0 bases, with 11 bases between. CDR1 is MNHEY, CDR2 SVGAGI, per germline. DNA of the CDR3: TGTGCCAGCCGTCAGAGGACTAGCAATCAGCCCCAGCATTTT. Translated: CASRQRTSNQPQHF.

The genes are TRBV5-6 and TRBJ1-5; D may be TRBD1 (6 bases). This CDR3 has 15 amino acids. Germline values: CDR1 SGHDT, CDR2 YYEEEE. Trimming pared 1 base from V and 4 bases from J, leaving 12 bases between. CDR3 DNA sequence: TGTGCCAGCAGCTTGAGTGGGGGCAGGAATCAGCCCCAGCATTTT. Its translation: CASSLSGGRNQPQHF. Supplemented by reference TRBV5-6 and TRBJ1-5, the full variable domain reads DAGVTQSPTHLIKTRGQQVTLRCSPKSGHDTVSWYQQALGQGPQFIFQYYEEEERQRGNFPDRFSGHQFPNYSSELNVNALLLGDSALYLCASSLSGGRNQPQHFGDGTRLSIL.

This clone was observed a few times. The chain employs TRBV19 and TRBJ1-2; possibly TRBD1 for D (5 bases). Germline CDR1 is LNHDA and CDR2 is SQIVND (reference sequence). This CDR3 has 12 residues. V shed 4 bases and J shed 5 bases, with 8 bases lying between them. CDR3 loop: CASSKGAYGYTF. The CDR3 DNA follows: TGTGCCAGTAGTAAAGGGGCTTATGGCTACACCTTC.

This clone was seen only once. The rearrangement joins TRBV9 to TRBJ2-7, with D perhaps being TRBD1 or TRBD2 (5 bases each). CDR1 and CDR2 (germline): SGDLS, YYNGEE. CDR3 length: 15 amino acids. The V end lost 0 bases, the J end lost 0 bases, and 10 bases lay between the germline ends. CDR3 sequence reads: CASSVDGDGSYEQYF. In DNA, the CDR3 is TGTGCCAGCAGCGTAGATGGGGACGGCTCCTACGAGCAGTACTTC.

The CDR3 is CASSTTSGGYNEQFF. The CDR3 DNA is TGTGCCAGCAGCACCACTAGCGGAGGCTACAATGAGCAGTTCTTC. The chain links TRBV9 to TRBJ2-1, with 8 bases that match TRBD2. Trimming took 4 bases from V and 3 from J; bases not matched to a gene: 6. This CDR3 has 15 amino acids. Germline V gene lookup returns CDR1 SGDLS and CDR2 YYNGEE.

The rearrangement links TRBV2 to TRBJ1-1; D not resolved. The V and J ends lost 6 bases and 2 bases respectively, with 7 bases between them. Germline V gene data show CDR1 as SNHLY and CDR2 as FYNNEI. This CDR3 spans 12 amino acids. The CDR3 DNA sequence: TGTGCCAGCAGGGACGGAAACACTGAAGCTTTCTTT. The encoded protein is CASRDGNTEAFF.

CDR3 in DNA: TGTGCCAGCAGCTTAAGTAAGGACAGGGAGCGGATGCGCACTGAAGCTTTCTTT. Protein: CASSLSKDRERMRTEAFF. This chain joins TRBV7-9 and TRBJ1-1; the match to TRBD1 covers 8 bases. The CDR3 contains 18 residues. Trimming at V came to 2 bases and at J to 4 bases, leaving 15 bases not matched to a gene. Germline V lookup: CDR1 SEHNR, CDR2 FQNEAQ (reference sequence).

The rearrangement uses TRBV6-5 and TRBJ1-5, with TRBD1 identical over 9 bases. The CDR3 is made up of 15 amino acids. V shed 5 bases and J 6 bases; nucleotides not matched to a gene: 8. Germline loops: CDR1 MNHEY, CDR2 SVGAGI. The CDR3 spells CASSRTGTGIQPQHF. The CDR3 nucleotides read TGTGCCAGCAGTCGCACCGGGACAGGGATTCAGCCCCAGCATTTT.

V is TRBV27 and J is TRBJ1-2; TRBD1 might be the D (6 bases). CDR3 length equals 12 residues. Germline assignment: CDR1 MNHEY and CDR2 SMNVEV (reference sequence). Trimming took off 6 bases at V and 7 bases at J, with 12 bases between the two ends. In nucleotides, the CDR3 is TGTGCCAGCAGCCATGACAGGCTTGGCTACACCTTC. Translating gives CASSHDRLGYTF.

J is TRBJ1-5 and V is TRBV19, with D possibly matching TRBD1 (5 bases). Germline lookup yields CDR1 LNHDA and CDR2 SQIVND (reference sequence). V shed 5 bases and J shed 0 bases, with 11 bases lying between them. The CDR3 is 15 residues long. This CDR3 reads CASSQGEHSNQPQHF. CDR3 nucleotide sequence: TGTGCCAGTAGTCAGGGAGAACATAGCAATCAGCCCCAGCATTTT.

The rearrangement uses TRBV28 and TRBJ2-5; TRBD2 agrees at 9 bases. There are 15 residues in the CDR3. V dropped 2 bases and J dropped 5; count of bases not matched to a gene: 6. CDR1 is MDHEN, CDR2 SYDVKM, per germline. This chain's CDR3 is CASSLLAGRGETQYF. The DNA for the CDR3 is TGTGCCAGCAGTTTACTAGCGGGGAGAGGGGAGACCCAGTACTTC.

This clone was picked up a small number of times. The chain links TRBV27 to TRBJ2-7; D ambiguous. The ends were cut back, 5 bases at V and 3 bases at J, with 5 bases in the middle. Germline lookup yields CDR1 MNHEY and CDR2 SMNVEV (reference sequence). The CDR3 loop spans 11 amino acids. The CDR3 DNA sequence: TGTGCCAGCAGTGACCTCTACGAGCAGTACTTC. Translated: CASSDLYEQYF.

The rearrangement links TRBV27 to TRBJ2-1, with 8 bases matching TRBD2. Germline V gene lookup returns CDR1 MNHEY and CDR2 SMNVEV (reference sequence). This CDR3 region has 15 residues. Unmatched junction bases numbered 6, after V lost 3 bases and J lost 5 bases. The CDR3 bases are TGTGCCAGCAGTTTCGGCGGGGGGACGAACAATGAGCAGTTCTTC. Protein sequence: CASSFGGGTNNEQFF.

The chain joins TRBV7-9 to TRBJ1-1, with 8 bases that match TRBD1. The CDR3 has 14 amino acids. Germline V gives CDR1 SEHNR, CDR2 FQNEAQ (reference sequence). V trimming: 5 bases; J trimming: 3 bases; junction bases outside the gene matches: 5. The chain's CDR3 is CASSQQGGDTEAFF. Written as DNA, the CDR3 is TGTGCCAGCAGCCAACAGGGGGGGGACACTGAAGCTTTCTTT.

This clone showed up just once. CDR3 residues: CASSRQGGDHEKLFF. The CDR3 coding sequence is TGTGCCAGCAGTCGCCAGGGGGGGGATCATGAAAAACTGTTTTTT. The V call is TRBV27, the J call TRBJ1-4, with 7 bases lining up with TRBD1. Germline V gene lookup returns CDR1 MNHEY and CDR2 SMNVEV (reference sequence). This CDR3 has 15 amino acids. Trimming removed 5 bases from V and 6 bases from J; junction bases left unmatched: 9.

The rearrangement joins TRBV19 to TRBJ2-1; 8 positions agree with TRBD2. The CDR3 consists of 16 residues. V shed 3 bases, J shed 6 bases, and the junction held 10 bases outside the gene matches. Germline CDR1 LNHDA, CDR2 SQIVND (reference sequence). The CDR3 reads CASSIPGLATINEQFF. Written as DNA, the CDR3 is TGTGCCAGTAGTATCCCAGGACTAGCCACGATCAATGAGCAGTTCTTC.

This chain joins TRBV27 and TRBJ1-1, with a tentative D call TRBD1 (6 bases). The CDR3 consists of 13 residues. From germline, CDR1 is MNHEY and CDR2 SMNVEV (reference sequence). Trimming pared 3 bases from V and 3 bases from J, leaving 8 bases between. CDR3 region: CASSFRGYTEAFF. DNA of the CDR3: TGTGCCAGCAGTTTCAGGGGCTACACTGAAGCTTTCTTT.